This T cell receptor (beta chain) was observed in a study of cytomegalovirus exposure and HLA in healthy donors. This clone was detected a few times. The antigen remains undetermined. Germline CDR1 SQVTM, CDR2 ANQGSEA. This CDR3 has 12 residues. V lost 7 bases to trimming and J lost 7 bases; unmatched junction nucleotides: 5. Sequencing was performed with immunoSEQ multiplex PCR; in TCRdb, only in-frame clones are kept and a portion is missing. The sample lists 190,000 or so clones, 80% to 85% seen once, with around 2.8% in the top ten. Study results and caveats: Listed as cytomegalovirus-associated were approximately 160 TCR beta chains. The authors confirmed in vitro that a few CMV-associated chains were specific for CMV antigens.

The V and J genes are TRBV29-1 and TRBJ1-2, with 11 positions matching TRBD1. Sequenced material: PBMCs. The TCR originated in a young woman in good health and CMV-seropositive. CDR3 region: CSAKDRGLGYTF. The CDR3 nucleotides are TGCAGCGCCAAGGACAGGGGGCTTGGCTACACCTTC.